These 18 T cell receptor beta chains came from one sample sequenced in a study of cytomegalovirus exposure and HLA in healthy donors. The PCR had 60 Vbeta and 13 Jbeta primers. Clones were sequenced by immunoSEQ multiplex PCR, and TCRdb holds only the in-frame ones, with some missing. The table has around 140,000 clones, 76% seen once. Source material: PBMCs. The receptors were sampled from a female donor in good health and CMV-seropositive.

The chain has TRBV7-2 and TRBJ1-2, with 10 bases aligning to TRBD1. CDR3 length equals 18 residues. Losses at the gene ends were 6 bases for V and 2 bases for J; bases not matched to a gene: 15. Germline assignment: CDR1 SGHTA and CDR2 FQGNSA. CDR3 coding DNA: TGTGCCAGCAGTGGCCGGACAGGGGGGAAGGTCGGCAACTATGGCTACACCTTC. Amino acid sequence: CASSGRTGGKVGNYGYTF.

The rearrangement links TRBV25-1 to TRBJ1-1; 9 bases fit TRBD1. Germline V lookup: CDR1 MGHDK, CDR2 SYGVNS. CDR3 length: 16 amino acids. With 5 bases clipped from V and 1 base from J, the junction kept 8 bases outside the gene matches. CDR3 sequence reads: CASSSGTGLENTEAFF. CDR3 sequence (DNA): TGTGCCAGCAGTTCCGGGACAGGGTTAGAGAACACTGAAGCTTTCTTT. The full variable domain, rest sourced from reference TRBV25-1 and TRBJ1-1, is EADIYQTPRYLVIGTGKKITLECSQTMGHDKMYWYQQDPGMELHLIHYSYGVNSTEKGDLSSESTVSRIRTEHFPLTLESARPSHTSQYLCASSSGTGLENTEAFFGQGTRLTVV.

Only a few counts were recorded for this clone. The V call is TRBV19, the J call TRBJ1-4, with 9 bases aligning to TRBD1. The CDR3 sequence is 13 residues long. Germline loops: CDR1 LNHDA, CDR2 SQIVND (reference sequence). Losses at the gene ends were 11 bases for V and 7 bases for J; bases not matched to a gene: 8. The CDR3 DNA is TGTGCCGCTGCCGGGACAGGGCGTGAAAAACTGTTTTTT. Amino acids: CAAAGTGREKLFF.

The V and J genes are TRBV21-1 and TRBJ1-1. TRBV21-1 is a pseudogene segment. CDR3 size: 11 residues. This chain's CDR3 is CASSRSSEAFF. DNA of the CDR3: TGTGCCAGCAGCAGGAGCTCTGAAGCTTTCTTT.

CDR3: CASSQGPGELFF. DNA for the CDR3: TGTGCCAGCAGTCAGGGTCCCGGGGAGCTGTTTTTT. This chain links TRBV6-4 with TRBJ2-2; TRBD1 might be the D (5 bases). The CDR3 contains 12 residues. V lost 5 bases to trimming and J lost 6 bases, with 7 bases between them. Germline loops: CDR1 MRHNA, CDR2 SNTAGT.

The sample holds one count of this clone. CDR3 protein: CASSLGTQGFYGYTF. CDR3 DNA: TGCGCCAGCAGCTTGGGAACACAGGGTTTCTATGGCTACACCTTC. The chain combines TRBV5-1 with TRBJ1-2; D might be TRBD1 (6 bases). Germline loops: CDR1 SGHRS, CDR2 YFSETQ. This CDR3 contains 15 residues. The ends were cut back, 0 bases at V and 4 bases at J, with 13 bases in the middle.

This chain connects TRBV6-6 to TRBJ1-5; D perhaps matches TRBD1 (5 bases). Looked up from germline, CDR1 is MNHNY and CDR2 is SVGAGI (reference sequence). Trimming cost V 8 bases and J 1 base, with 12 bases left between them. The CDR3 length is 14 residues. CDR3 sequence: CASRQGLSNQPQHF. DNA of the CDR3: TGTGCCAGCCGTCAGGGTCTAAGCAATCAGCCCCAGCATTTT.

The chain links TRBV11-2 to TRBJ2-7, with 9 bases lining up with TRBD1. Germline lookup yields CDR1 SGHAT and CDR2 FQNNGV. The CDR3 is 16 amino acids. V dropped 0 bases and J dropped 2; count of bases not matched to a gene: 5. The CDR3 nucleotides read TGTGCCAGCAGCTTAGAGTCCCGACAGGGGGCCTACGAGCAGTACTTC. Protein sequence: CASSLESRQGAYEQYF.

This clone was counted once. The chain recombines TRBV5-4 with TRBJ2-3; TRBD2 is a possible D gene (6 bases). From germline, CDR1 is SGHNT and CDR2 YYREEE (reference sequence). V lost 0 bases and J 1 base, leaving 9 bases between the germline ends. The CDR3 sequence is 15 residues long. CDR3 residues: CASSLATGGTDTQYF. DNA for the CDR3: TGTGCCAGCAGCTTGGCCACGGGGGGCACAGATACGCAGTATTTT.

This clone came up a few times. The chain employs TRBV9 and TRBJ2-2; D perhaps matches TRBD2 (6 bases). The ends were cut back, 3 bases at V and 0 bases at J, with 9 bases in the middle. CDR3 length equals 15 residues. CDR1 and CDR2 (germline): SGDLS, YYNGEE. CDR3 residues: CASSGRLANTGELFF. CDR3 nucleotides: TGTGCCAGCAGCGGCCGACTAGCGAACACCGGGGAGCTGTTTTTT.

The chain has TRBV10-3 and TRBJ2-3, with TRBD2 matching 7 bases. The CDR3 runs 15 residues. With V trimmed by 3 bases and J by 2 bases, 5 bases remained unmatched. Germline V lookup: CDR1 ENHRY, CDR2 SYGVKD. CDR3 in amino acids: CAISEPSGYTDTQYF. In nucleotides, the CDR3 is TGTGCCATCAGTGAACCTAGCGGATACACAGATACGCAGTATTTT.

The sample holds one count of this clone. This chain connects TRBV19 to TRBJ2-7; TRBD2 agrees at 9 bases. CDR3 length: 14 amino acids. V was clipped by 5 bases and J by 4 bases; unmatched bases: 6. Germline CDR1 reads LNHDA; CDR2 reads SQIVND (reference sequence). The CDR3 DNA is TGTGCCAGTAGTTCCGCGGGGGGGGGTTACGAGCAGTACTTC. As protein: CASSSAGGGYEQYF. The whole variable domain, filled in from reference TRBV19 and TRBJ2-7, reads DGGITQSPKYLFRKEGQNVTLSCEQNLNHDAMYWYRQDPGQGLRLIYYSQIVNDFQKGDIAEGYSVSREKKESFPLTVTSAQKNPTAFYLCASSSAGGGYEQYFGPGTRLTVT.

This chain joins TRBV5-6 and TRBJ1-2, with a weak D call TRBD1 (5 bases). V lost 0 bases and J 3 bases, leaving 9 bases between the germline ends. This CDR3 spans 14 amino acids. Germline values: CDR1 SGHDT, CDR2 YYEEEE. The CDR3 is CASSLVREDYGYTF. In nucleotides, the CDR3 is TGTGCCAGCAGCTTGGTCAGGGAGGACTATGGCTACACCTTC.

The table lists this clone with a count of one. V usage is TRBV4-1 and J usage is TRBJ2-1, with D possibly being TRBD2 (5 bases). Germline V gene lookup returns CDR1 MGHRA and CDR2 YSYEKL. The CDR3 spans 17 residues. The V gene lost 2 bases and the J gene lost 9 bases, with 23 bases spanning the gap. The CDR3: CASSQTLTRGPISEQFF. CDR3 nucleotide sequence: TGCGCCAGCAGCCAAACCCTGACCCGAGGGCCAATTAGTGAGCAGTTCTTC.

V gene TRBV5-4 combines with J gene TRBJ1-2; 8 positions match TRBD1. CDR3 length: 13 residues. The V gene end was trimmed by 0 bases and the J gene end by 7 bases; junction bases not matched to a gene: 2. Germline V CDR1 and CDR2: SGHNT, YYREEE (reference sequence). The CDR3 protein is CASSLGQGSGYTF. Written as DNA, the CDR3 is TGTGCCAGCAGCTTGGGACAGGGGTCTGGCTACACCTTC.

This chain connects TRBV10-3 to TRBJ2-7; 9 positions match TRBD2. The CDR3 totals 14 residues. Germline-derived CDR1 and CDR2 are ENHRY and SYGVKD. J gave up 7 bases and V 6 bases, and 10 bases lay outside the gene matches. The CDR3 here is CAISPASGAKEQYF. The CDR3 nucleotides read TGTGCCATCAGCCCCGCTAGCGGGGCAAAAGAGCAGTACTTC.

The rearrangement joins TRBV19 to TRBJ2-5; D not certain. Germline V CDR1 and CDR2: LNHDA, SQIVND (reference sequence). V lost 3 bases and J lost 2, with 7 bases in between. This CDR3 has 13 residues. CDR3 sequence reads: CASSIGRQETQYF. The CDR3 nucleotides are TGTGCCAGTAGTATCGGCAGGCAAGAGACCCAGTACTTC.

The chain joins TRBV28 to TRBJ1-5, with TRBD1 matching over 7 bases. V was pared by 6 bases and J by 7 bases, with 12 bases of the junction left unmatched. This CDR3 region has 15 residues. Germline CDR1 MDHEN, CDR2 SYDVKM. The CDR3 protein is CASRLQRQGAQPQHF. The CDR3, as DNA: TGTGCCAGCAGATTACAGCGACAGGGCGCCCAGCCCCAGCATTTT.